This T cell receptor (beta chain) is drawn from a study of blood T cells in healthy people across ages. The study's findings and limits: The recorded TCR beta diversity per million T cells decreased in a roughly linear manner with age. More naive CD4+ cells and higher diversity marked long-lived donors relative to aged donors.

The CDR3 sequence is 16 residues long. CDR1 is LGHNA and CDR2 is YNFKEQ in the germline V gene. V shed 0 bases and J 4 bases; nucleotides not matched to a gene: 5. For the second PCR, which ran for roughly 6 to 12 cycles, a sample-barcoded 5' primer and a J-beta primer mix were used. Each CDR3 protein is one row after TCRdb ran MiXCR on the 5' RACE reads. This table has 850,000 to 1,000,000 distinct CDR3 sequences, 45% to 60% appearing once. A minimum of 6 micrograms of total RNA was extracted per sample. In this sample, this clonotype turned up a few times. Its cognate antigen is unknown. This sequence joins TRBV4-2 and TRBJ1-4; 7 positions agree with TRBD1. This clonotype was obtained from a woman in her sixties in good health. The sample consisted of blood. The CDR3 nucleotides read TGTGCCAGCAGCCAAGACATCGGGACAGTTAATGAAAAACTGTTTTTT. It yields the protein CASSQDIGTVNEKLFF.